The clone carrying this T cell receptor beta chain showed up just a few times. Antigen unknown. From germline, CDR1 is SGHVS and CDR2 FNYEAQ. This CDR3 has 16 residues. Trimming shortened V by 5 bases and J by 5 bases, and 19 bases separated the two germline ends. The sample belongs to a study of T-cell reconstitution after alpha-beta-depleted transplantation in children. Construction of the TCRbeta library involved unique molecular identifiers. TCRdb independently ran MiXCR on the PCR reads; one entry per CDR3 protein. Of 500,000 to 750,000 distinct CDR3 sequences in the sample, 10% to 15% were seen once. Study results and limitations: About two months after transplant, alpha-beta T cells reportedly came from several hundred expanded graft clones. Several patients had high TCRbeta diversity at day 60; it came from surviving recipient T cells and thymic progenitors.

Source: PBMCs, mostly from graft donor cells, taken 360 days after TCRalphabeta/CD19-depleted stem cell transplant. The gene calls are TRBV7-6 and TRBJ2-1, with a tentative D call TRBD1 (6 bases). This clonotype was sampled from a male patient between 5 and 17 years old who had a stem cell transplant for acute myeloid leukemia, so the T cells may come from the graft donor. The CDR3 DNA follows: TGTGCCAGCAGCAACCAATACAGGGTGAAAGACAATGAGCAGTTCTTC. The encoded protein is CASSNQYRVKDNEQFF.